Presented here are 21 T cell receptor beta chains from one specimen sequenced in a study of blood T cells in healthy people across ages. A second about 6 to 11 cycle PCR used barcoded and J-beta primers. TCRdb reanalysed the 5' RACE reads using MiXCR and keeps one entry per CDR3 protein. In the table there are approximately 1,000,000 distinct CDR3 sequences, over 35% of which are singletons. Specimen: blood. These receptors came from a woman in her sixties or seventies in good health.

This clonotype was counted at least ten times. The chain has TRBV11-3 and TRBJ2-7; D is unclear. The V gene lost 1 base and the J gene lost 2 bases, with 12 bases spanning the gap. From germline, CDR1 is SGHNT and CDR2 YENEEA. The CDR3 is 15 residues long. Here the CDR3 reads CASSLGGDGTYEQYF. Here the CDR3 DNA reads TGTGCCAGCAGCTTAGGAGGAGATGGGACCTACGAGCAGTACTTC.

CDR3 loop: CSAELAGPHNEQFF. The CDR3 bases are TGCAGTGCAGAACTAGCGGGCCCCCACAATGAGCAGTTCTTC. The rearrangement links TRBV20-1 to TRBJ2-1; the match to TRBD2 covers 9 bases. J lost 5 bases, V lost 6 bases, and 8 bases had no gene match. The CDR3 runs 14 residues. CDR1 and CDR2 from the germline V gene are DFQATT and SNEGSKA (reference sequence).

In this sample, this clonotype turned up once. V is TRBV12-3 or TRBV12-4 and J is TRBJ2-5; D gene ambiguous. With 11 bases removed from V and 1 base from J, the gap between germline ends came to 14 bases. This CDR3 has 13 amino acids. The DNA of the CDR3 is TGTGCCTGCCGCAGCTTTTCCCAAGAGACCCAGTACTTC. It is translated as CACRSFSQETQYF.

This chain links TRBV27 with TRBJ2-5, with 9 bases aligning to TRBD1. CDR1 and CDR2 from the germline V gene are MNHEY and SMNVEV (reference sequence). This CDR3 contains 14 residues. J lost 11 bases, V lost 4 bases, and 11 bases had no gene match. The CDR3 coding sequence is TGTGCCAGCAGTTCTAGGACAGGGGACAATGAGCAGTACTTC. It encodes CASSSRTGDNEQYF.

The chain links TRBV28 to TRBJ2-3; tentatively, D is TRBD1 (5 bases). Deletions cut 2 bases from V and 9 bases from J, with 12 bases between. The CDR3 is 13 residues long. Per germline, CDR1 MDHEN and CDR2 SYDVKM. The CDR3 bases are TGTGCCAGCAGTTTAAGAAAAGGGGTCACGCAGTATTTT. This codes for CASSLRKGVTQYF. The whole variable domain, remainder taken from reference TRBV28 and TRBJ2-3, is DVKVTQSSRYLVKRTGEKVFLECVQDMDHENMFWYRQDPGLGLRLIYFSYDVKMKEKGDIPEGYSVSREKKERFSLILESASTNQTSMYLCASSLRKGVTQYFGPGTRLTVL.

The chain employs TRBV20-1 and TRBJ2-7; D perhaps matches TRBD1 (6 bases). CDR1 is DFQATT, CDR2 SNEGSKA, per germline (reference sequence). The CDR3 runs to 15 residues. With 2 bases removed from V and 3 bases from J, the gap between germline ends came to 17 bases. The CDR3 DNA reads as TGCAGTGCTAGACAGTCTAGGACAGCGAGCTACGAGCAGTACTTC. The encoded protein is CSARQSRTASYEQYF.

The chain couples TRBV2 to TRBJ1-2; possible D gene TRBD1, 6 bases. CDR1 is SNHLY, CDR2 FYNNEI, per germline. The CDR3 runs to 16 residues. The V and J ends lost 5 bases and 4 bases respectively, with 20 bases between them. The CDR3 nucleotides are TGTGCCAGCAGTCCCCAGGATCGACAGGCGATCTATGGCTACACCTTC. Translated, it gives CASSPQDRQAIYGYTF.

The V gene is TRBV6-5, the J gene TRBJ2-1; D ambiguous. Germline V gene data show CDR1 as MNHEY and CDR2 as SVGAGI. This CDR3 is 13 amino acids long. V dropped 6 bases and J dropped 10 bases, with 16 bases sitting between them. The DNA for the CDR3 is TGTGCCAGCAGCACAGACTGGACCGGGGAGCAGTTCTTC. Translation: CASSTDWTGEQFF.

V is TRBV5-6 and J is TRBJ2-1; 13 bases are a match to TRBD2. This CDR3 region has 16 residues. CDR1 and CDR2 from the germline V gene are SGHDT and YYEEEE. Germline trimming cut 2 bases from V and 8 bases from J; bases unmatched to any gene: 7. The CDR3 is CASSFGLAGVGDEQFF. CDR3 sequence (DNA): TGTGCCAGCAGCTTTGGACTAGCGGGAGTAGGCGATGAGCAGTTCTTC.

In nucleotides, the CDR3 is TGTGCCAGCACAGGGGGCGCCTCCTTTTCTGGGGCCAACGTCCTGACTTTC. This encodes CASTGGASFSGANVLTF. V gene TRBV10-3 combines with J gene TRBJ2-6; 9 nucleotides match TRBD1. The CDR3 contains 17 residues. V was clipped by 10 bases and J by 1 base; unmatched bases: 11. Germline CDR1 reads ENHRY; CDR2 reads SYGVKD.

The V call is TRBV28, the J call TRBJ1-2, with a weak D call TRBD1 (5 bases). The CDR3 runs to 11 residues. Trimming removed 11 bases at V and 4 bases at J, with 11 bases between. The germline V gene has CDR1 MDHEN and CDR2 SYDVKM. CDR3 sequence reads: CAVGAVYGYTF. DNA for the CDR3: TGTGCCGTCGGGGCAGTCTATGGCTACACCTTC.

The chain links TRBV5-1 to TRBJ1-2; D is possibly TRBD1 (5 bases). CDR1 and CDR2 (germline): SGHRS, YFSETQ. This CDR3 is built from 13 residues. Trimming removed 2 bases at V and 8 bases at J, with 13 bases between. DNA of the CDR3: TGCGCCAGCAGCTTTAGGGCCCGGGGCGGCTACACCTTC. Translated, it gives CASSFRARGGYTF.

The chain has TRBV27 and TRBJ2-7; either TRBD1 or TRBD2 may supply D (6 bases each). V lost 6 bases to trimming and J lost 8 bases, with 8 bases between them. CDR1 and CDR2 from the germline V gene are MNHEY and SMNVEV (reference sequence). The CDR3 is made up of 10 amino acids. The CDR3 loop reads CASRGGKQYF. DNA for the CDR3: TGTGCCAGCAGGGGGGGCAAGCAGTACTTC.

This clonotype was seen more than once but under ten times. This chain links TRBV20-1 with TRBJ1-1; D gene unclear. Trimming pared 5 bases from V and 0 bases from J, leaving 10 bases between. Germline values: CDR1 DFQATT, CDR2 SNEGSKA (reference sequence). The CDR3 runs 13 residues. This CDR3 reads CSALFSMNTEAFF. The CDR3 DNA reads TGCAGTGCTTTATTTAGCATGAACACTGAAGCTTTCTTT.

This clonotype was observed a handful of times. V and J are TRBV20-1 and TRBJ2-7; the D call may be TRBD1 or TRBD2 (5 bases each). Per germline, CDR1 DFQATT and CDR2 SNEGSKA (reference sequence). The ends were cut back, 2 bases at V and 10 bases at J, with 15 bases in the middle. There are 12 residues in the CDR3. In DNA, the CDR3 is TGCAGTGCTAGACAGGTCTCTAGGGACCAGTACTTC. Translated, it gives CSARQVSRDQYF.

This chain links TRBV9 with TRBJ2-1; 9 nucleotides match TRBD2. The end of the DNA is better explained by TRBJ2-7, so the J call may be wrong. CDR1 and CDR2 from the germline V gene are SGDLS and YYNGEE. CDR3 length: 15 residues. The CDR3 spells CASSGSGSSYNEQYF. The CDR3 DNA sequence: TGTGCCAGCAGCGGTAGCGGGAGCTCCTACAATGAGCAGTACTTC.

The chain joins TRBV20-1 to TRBJ2-7; 10 bases fit TRBD2. Germline V lookup: CDR1 DFQATT, CDR2 SNEGSKA (reference sequence). This CDR3 region has 16 residues. The ends lost 0 bases at V and 7 bases at J; junction bases unmatched: 12. This chain's CDR3 is CSARDISGRAGNEQYF. The CDR3 DNA reads TGCAGTGCTAGAGATATAAGCGGGAGGGCTGGAAATGAGCAGTACTTC.

This clonotype has just one count. V and J are TRBV20-1 and TRBJ2-1; 7 positions match TRBD2. V was pared by 4 bases and J by 2 bases, with 8 bases of the junction left unmatched. CDR1 DFQATT and CDR2 SNEGSKA come from the germline V gene (reference sequence). CDR3 size: 15 residues. CDR3 sequence: CSATLGTMTYNEQFF. CDR3 nucleotides: TGCAGTGCTACGCTCGGGACTATGACCTACAATGAGCAGTTCTTC.

V and J are TRBV2 and TRBJ2-1; 9 nucleotides align to TRBD2. The CDR3 is 13 amino acids. CDR1 is SNHLY, CDR2 FYNNEI, per germline. With 7 bases clipped from V and 7 bases from J, the junction kept 5 bases outside the gene matches. CDR3 bases: TGTGCCAGCAATGGACTAGCGAAGAATGAGCAGTTCTTC. This codes for CASNGLAKNEQFF. The entire variable domain, with the rest obtained from reference TRBV2 and TRBJ2-1, is as follows: EPEVTQTPSHQVTQMGQEVILRCVPISNHLYFYWYRQILGQKVEFLVSFYNNEISEKSEIFDDQFSVERPDGSNFTLKIRSTKLEDSAMYFCASNGLAKNEQFFGPGTRLTVL.

This chain's CDR3 is CSVEPVARTDTQYF. CDR3 coding DNA: TGCAGCGTTGAACCAGTTGCCCGCACAGATACGCAGTATTTT. The V and J genes are TRBV29-1 and TRBJ2-3; D unresolved. This CDR3 is built from 14 residues. CDR1 is SQVTM and CDR2 is ANQGSEA in the germline V gene. V was pared by 2 bases and J by 1 base, with 10 bases between.

This chain uses TRBV14 with TRBJ2-3; 15 bases are a match to TRBD2. This CDR3 has 17 residues. The ends lost 4 bases at V and 4 bases at J; junction bases unmatched: 6. Germline CDR1 reads SGHDN; CDR2 reads FVKESK. The CDR3 nucleotides read TGTGCCAGCAGCCGGAGGACTAGCGGGAGGGCACCAGATACGCAGTATTTT. Amino acid sequence: CASSRRTSGRAPDTQYF.